This is a list of T cell receptor beta chains from one sample in a study of blood T cell repertoires in COVID-19. Clones were read by immunoSEQ multiplex PCR, and TCRdb kept only the in-frame ones, dropping some. The sample includes 200,000 or so clones, roughly nine tenths of them seen just once. Material: peripheral blood. The receptor source for this set is a man aged 65 to 85 with active or convalescent COVID-19. The conserved cysteine and the conserved F or W are not part of the CDR3 here. Clone size, where shown, is once, few, many, or a class for clones that have expanded.

V	length	size	J	CDR3
TRBV7-9	12	few	TRBJ1-1	ASSHLSWNTEAF
TRBV4-3	15	NA	TRBJ2-2	ASSRSPGQGASGELF
TRBV20-1	16	NA	TRBJ1-1	SASLLPGHPPSGTEAF
TRBV2	9	NA	TRBJ1-4	ASSVEKEVF
TRBV7-9	15	NA	TRBJ1-2	ASSPEGGGLYNYGYT
TRBV4-1	14	NA	TRBJ1-4	ASSRGQGWTNEKLF
TRBV19	12	NA	TRBJ2-7	ASSPDTGSYEQY
TRBV4-3	15	NA	TRBJ2-3	ASSPRTSGFSTDTQY
TRBV29-1	10	few	TRBJ2-7	SVAGQGYEQY
TRBV12-3/TRBV12-4	11	few	TRBJ1-5	ASSVGAMKPQH
TRBV25-1	12	NA	TRBJ2-3	ASSGDSRTDTQY
TRBV6-5	14	NA	TRBJ2-1	ASSSVVERDYNEQF
TRBV28	14	NA	TRBJ1-1	ASSPSQGPMNTEAF
TRBV14	13	NA	TRBJ1-5	ASSLPLWGGQPQH
TRBV4-1	13	NA	TRBJ2-7	ASSRPTVGVNEQY
TRBV28	12	NA	TRBJ1-5	ASSKTGSNQPQH
TRBV10-3	11	NA	TRBJ2-7	AISRTGGAEQY
TRBV7-9	15	NA	TRBJ1-3	ASSLEIGISSGNTIY
TRBV11-2	13	once	TRBJ1-2	ASSGNRGKRDGYT
TRBV9	14	NA	TRBJ2-3	ASSVGPLRGTDTQY
TRBV19	13	NA	TRBJ2-1	ASSMGGVSYNEQF
TRBV2	11	once	TRBJ1-2	ASSRDRVRGYT
TRBV30	12	few	TRBJ2-2	AWSVGVGTGELF
TRBV6-5	13	NA	TRBJ2-7	ASSLVWQGAYEQY
TRBV11-3	11	NA	TRBJ2-3	ASSLNHGDTQY
TRBV19	14	once	TRBJ2-5	ASSIQGRGPAETQY
TRBV2	10	NA	TRBJ2-3	ASSGGPSTQY
TRBV24-1	13	NA	TRBJ2-2	ATSATPGVIGELF
TRBV5-4	10	NA	TRBJ2-7	ASSITGSEQY
TRBV3-1/TRBV3-2	14	NA	TRBJ2-4	ASSQVGGPAGNIQY
TRBV7-9	14	NA	TRBJ2-1	ASSLGGVAGDNEQF
TRBV6-5	9	NA	TRBJ2-7	ASSYLYEQY